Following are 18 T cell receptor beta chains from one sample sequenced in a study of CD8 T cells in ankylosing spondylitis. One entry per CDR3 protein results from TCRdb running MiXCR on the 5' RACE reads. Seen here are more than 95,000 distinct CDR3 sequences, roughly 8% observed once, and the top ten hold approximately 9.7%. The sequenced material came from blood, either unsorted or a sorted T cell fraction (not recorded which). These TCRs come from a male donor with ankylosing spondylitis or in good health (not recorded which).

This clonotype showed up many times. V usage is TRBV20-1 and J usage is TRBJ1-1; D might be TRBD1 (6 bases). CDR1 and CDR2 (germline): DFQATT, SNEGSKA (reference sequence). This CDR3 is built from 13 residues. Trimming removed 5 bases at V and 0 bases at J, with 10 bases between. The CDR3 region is CSALRGVNTEAFF. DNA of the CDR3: TGCAGTGCTCTAAGGGGGGTGAACACTGAAGCTTTCTTT.

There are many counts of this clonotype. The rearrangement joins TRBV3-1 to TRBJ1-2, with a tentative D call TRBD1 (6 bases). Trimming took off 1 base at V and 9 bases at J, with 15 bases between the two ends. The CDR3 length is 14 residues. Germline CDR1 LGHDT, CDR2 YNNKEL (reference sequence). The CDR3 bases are TGTGCCAGCAGCCAAGCAGCGCAGGGGTTGCGCTACACCTTC. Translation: CASSQAAQGLRYTF.

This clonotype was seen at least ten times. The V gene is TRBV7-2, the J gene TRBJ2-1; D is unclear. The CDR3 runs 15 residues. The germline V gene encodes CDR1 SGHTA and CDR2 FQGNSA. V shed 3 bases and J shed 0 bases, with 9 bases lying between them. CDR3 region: CASSLRRSSYNEQFF. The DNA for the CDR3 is TGTGCCAGCAGCTTGAGGCGAAGCTCCTACAATGAGCAGTTCTTC.

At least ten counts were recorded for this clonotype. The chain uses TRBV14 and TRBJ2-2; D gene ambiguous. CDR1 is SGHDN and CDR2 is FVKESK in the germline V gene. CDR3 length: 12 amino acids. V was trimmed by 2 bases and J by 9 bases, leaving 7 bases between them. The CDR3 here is CASSQSVRELFF. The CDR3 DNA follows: TGTGCCAGCAGCCAATCAGTTAGGGAGCTGTTTTTT.

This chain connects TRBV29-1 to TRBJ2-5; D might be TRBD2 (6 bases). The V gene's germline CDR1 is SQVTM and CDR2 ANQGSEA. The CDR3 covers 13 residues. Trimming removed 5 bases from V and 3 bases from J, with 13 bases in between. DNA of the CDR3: TGCAGCGTTCTTACCCCGGGAGAAGAGACCCAGTACTTC. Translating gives CSVLTPGEETQYF.

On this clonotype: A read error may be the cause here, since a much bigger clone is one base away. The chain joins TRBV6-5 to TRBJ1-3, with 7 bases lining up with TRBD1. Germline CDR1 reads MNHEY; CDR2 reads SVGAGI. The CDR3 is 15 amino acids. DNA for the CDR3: TGTGCCAGCAGTTTCGACAGGGCCTCTAGAAACACCATATATTTT. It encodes CASSFDRASRNTIYF.

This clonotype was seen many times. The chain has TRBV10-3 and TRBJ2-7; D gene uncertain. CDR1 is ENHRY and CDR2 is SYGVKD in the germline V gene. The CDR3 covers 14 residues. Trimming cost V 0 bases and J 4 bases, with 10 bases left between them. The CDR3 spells CAISESSPSYEQYF. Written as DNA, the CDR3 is TGTGCCATCAGTGAGTCCAGTCCCAGTTACGAGCAGTACTTC.

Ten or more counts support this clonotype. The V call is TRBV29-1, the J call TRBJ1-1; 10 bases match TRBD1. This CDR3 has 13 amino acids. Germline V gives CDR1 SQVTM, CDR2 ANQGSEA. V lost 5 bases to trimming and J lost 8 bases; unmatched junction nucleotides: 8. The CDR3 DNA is TGCAGCGTTCCGGACAGGGGGAAGGGGGAAGCTTTCTTT. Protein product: CSVPDRGKGEAFF.

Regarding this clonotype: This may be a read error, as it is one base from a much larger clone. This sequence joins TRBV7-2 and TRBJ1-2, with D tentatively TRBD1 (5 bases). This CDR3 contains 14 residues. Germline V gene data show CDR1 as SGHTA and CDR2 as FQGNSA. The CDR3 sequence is CASGLQGAIVGYTF. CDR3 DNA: TGTGCCAGCGGCTTACAAGGGGCAATTGTCGGCTACACCTTC.

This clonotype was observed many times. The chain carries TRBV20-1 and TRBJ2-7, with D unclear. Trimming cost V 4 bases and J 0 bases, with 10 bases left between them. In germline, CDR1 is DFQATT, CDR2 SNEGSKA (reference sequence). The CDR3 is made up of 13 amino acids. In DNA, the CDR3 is TGCAGTGCTACCCGGACGGTCTCCTACGAGCAGTACTTC. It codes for CSATRTVSYEQYF.

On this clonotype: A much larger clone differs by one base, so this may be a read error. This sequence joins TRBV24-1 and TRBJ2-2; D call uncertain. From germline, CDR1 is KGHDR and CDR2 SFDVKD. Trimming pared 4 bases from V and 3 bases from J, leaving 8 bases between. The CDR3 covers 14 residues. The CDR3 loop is CATSERFDTGELFF. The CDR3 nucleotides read TGTGCCACCAGTGAGCGATTCGACACCGGGGAGCTGTTTTTT.

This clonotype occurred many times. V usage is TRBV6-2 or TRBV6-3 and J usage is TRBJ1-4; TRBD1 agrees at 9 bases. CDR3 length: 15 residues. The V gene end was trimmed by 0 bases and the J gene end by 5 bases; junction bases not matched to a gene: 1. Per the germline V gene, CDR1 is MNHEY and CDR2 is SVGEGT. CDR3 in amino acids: CASSYSTGGNEKLFF. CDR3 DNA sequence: TGTGCCAGCAGTTACTCGACAGGGGGGAATGAAAAACTGTTTTTT.

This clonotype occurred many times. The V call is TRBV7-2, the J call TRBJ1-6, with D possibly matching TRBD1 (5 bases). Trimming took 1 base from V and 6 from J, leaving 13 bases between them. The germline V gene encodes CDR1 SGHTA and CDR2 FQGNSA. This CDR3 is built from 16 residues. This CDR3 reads CASSLDRGTFNSPLHF. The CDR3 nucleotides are TGTGCCAGCAGCTTAGATCGGGGGACTTTTAATTCACCCCTCCACTTT.

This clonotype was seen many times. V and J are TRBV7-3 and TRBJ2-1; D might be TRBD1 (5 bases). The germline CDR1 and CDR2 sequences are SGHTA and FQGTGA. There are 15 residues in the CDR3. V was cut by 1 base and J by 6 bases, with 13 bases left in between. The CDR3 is CASSLSRWGTNEQFF. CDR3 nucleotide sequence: TGTGCCAGCAGCTTAAGTCGATGGGGCACCAATGAGCAGTTCTTC.

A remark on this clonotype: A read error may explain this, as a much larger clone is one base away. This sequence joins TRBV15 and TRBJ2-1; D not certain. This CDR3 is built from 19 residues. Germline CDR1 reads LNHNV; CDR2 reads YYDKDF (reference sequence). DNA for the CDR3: TGTGCCACCAGCAGAGACCTGATCGGGTTATCTGCGCGAACAAATGTGCAGTTCTTC. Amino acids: CATSRDLIGLSARTNVQFF.

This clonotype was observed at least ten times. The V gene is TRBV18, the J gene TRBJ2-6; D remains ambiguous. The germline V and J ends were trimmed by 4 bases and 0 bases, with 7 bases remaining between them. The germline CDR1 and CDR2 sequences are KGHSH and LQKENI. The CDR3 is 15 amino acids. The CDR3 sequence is CASSLRVSGANVLTF. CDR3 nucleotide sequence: TGTGCCAGCTCACTGCGAGTCTCTGGGGCCAACGTCCTGACTTTC. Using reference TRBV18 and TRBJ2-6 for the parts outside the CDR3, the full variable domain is NAGVMQNPRHLVRRRGQEARLRCSPMKGHSHVYWYRQLPEEGLKFMVYLQKENIIDESGMPKERFSAEFPKEGPSILRIQQVVRGDSAAYFCASSLRVSGANVLTFGAGSRLTVL.

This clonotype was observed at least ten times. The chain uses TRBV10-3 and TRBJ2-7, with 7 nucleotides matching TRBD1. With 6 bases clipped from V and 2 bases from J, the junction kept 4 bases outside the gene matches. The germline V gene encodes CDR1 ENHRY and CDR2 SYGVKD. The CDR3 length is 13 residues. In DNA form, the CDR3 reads TGTGCCATCAGCTCAGACAGGGCCTACGAGCAGTACTTC. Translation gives CAISSDRAYEQYF.

The CDR3 protein is CASSPPTGNSGANVLTF. CDR3 DNA sequence: TGTGCCAGCTCACCACCGACAGGCAACTCTGGGGCCAACGTCCTGACTTTC. The chain joins TRBV18 to TRBJ2-6, with TRBD1 as a possible D gene (6 bases). The CDR3 covers 17 residues. Per germline, CDR1 KGHSH and CDR2 LQKENI. With 0 bases removed from V and 0 bases from J, the gap between germline ends came to 9 bases.